The present entry profiles one T cell receptor beta chain with its context. No antigen is known for it. The length of the CDR3 is 16 residues. Germline V lookup: CDR1 MNHNY, CDR2 SVGAGI (reference sequence). The germline V and J ends were trimmed by 0 bases and 3 bases, with 15 bases remaining between them. Sequencing was performed with immunoSEQ multiplex PCR; in TCRdb, only in-frame clones are kept and a portion is missing. The sample shows fewer than 2.5 million clones, approximately 93% of them seen only once. The record originates from a study of shared clonotypes between healthy human individuals. Study information: Per-donor plates numbered three CD4 naive, three CD4 memory, two CD8 naive and one CD8 memory. Findings of the study overall: Non-shared clonotypes showed lower generation probabilities than clonotypes common to all four donors. A handful of donors held roughly 5% of naive CD4 clonotypes in common.

The chain is built from TRBV6-6 and TRBJ2-7, with D maybe TRBD2 (6 bases). Specimen: naive CD4+ T cells from PBMCs. Subset meaning: CD45RA+ positively selected. The origin of this receptor is a man between 18 and 35 years old in good health. Some clones in this sample may be carry-over from other donors' samples. The CDR3 is CASSYSRLEEGYEQYF. CDR3 nucleotide sequence: TGTGCCAGCAGTTACTCGAGACTAGAAGAAGGCTACGAGCAGTACTTC.